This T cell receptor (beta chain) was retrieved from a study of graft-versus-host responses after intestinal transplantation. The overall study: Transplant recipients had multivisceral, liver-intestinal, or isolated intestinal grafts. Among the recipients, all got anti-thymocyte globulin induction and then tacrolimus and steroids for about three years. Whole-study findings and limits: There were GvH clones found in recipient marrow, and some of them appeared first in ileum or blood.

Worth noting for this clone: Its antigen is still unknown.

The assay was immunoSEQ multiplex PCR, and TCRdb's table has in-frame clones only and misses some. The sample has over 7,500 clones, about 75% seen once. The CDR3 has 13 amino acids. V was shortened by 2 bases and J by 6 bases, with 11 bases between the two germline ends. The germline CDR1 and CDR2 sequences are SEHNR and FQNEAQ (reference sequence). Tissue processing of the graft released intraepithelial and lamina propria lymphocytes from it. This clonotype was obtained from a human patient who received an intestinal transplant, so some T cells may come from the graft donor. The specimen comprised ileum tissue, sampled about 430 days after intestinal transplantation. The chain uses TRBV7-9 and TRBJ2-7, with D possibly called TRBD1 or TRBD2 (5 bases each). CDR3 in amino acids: CASSLNLGTEQYF. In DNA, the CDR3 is TGTGCCAGCAGCTTAAATCTAGGGACCGAGCAGTACTTC. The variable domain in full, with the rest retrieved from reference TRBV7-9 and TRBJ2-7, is DTGVSQNPRHKITKRGQNVTFRCDPISEHNRLYWYRQTLGQGPEFLTYFQNEAQLEKSRLLSDRFSAERPKGSFSTLEIQRTEQGDSAMYLCASSLNLGTEQYFGPGTRLTVT.